This entry describes one T cell receptor (beta chain). Only in-frame clones appear in the TCRdb table, and some are missing; sequencing was by immunoSEQ multiplex PCR. The table lists 150,000 to 200,000 clones, approximately 90% of them singletons, with around 11% in the top ten. These data belong to a study of control samples from healthy donors and cancer patients. The sequenced sample was blood. The clonotype comes from a man aged 25-40 years in good health.

Here the CDR3 DNA reads TGCAGCGCTAGAGGGGGTTCGGGGGCCGGCAATGAGCAGTTCTTC. Amino acids: CSARGGSGAGNEQFF. This rearrangement joins TRBV29-1 to TRBJ2-1; possibly TRBD1 or TRBD2 for D (6 bases each). Germline values: CDR1 SQVTM, CDR2 ANQGSEA. Trimming stripped 7 bases from V and 6 bases from J, with 22 bases between. The CDR3 length is 15 residues.